One and the same sample provided the 17 T cell receptor beta chains below, sequenced in a study of vaccination effects on CD4 cells after COVID-19. ViraFEST expansion of antigen-specific CD4+ T cells with viral peptide pools preceded sequencing. Subsequent to approximately 9 days of culture, CD4+ T cells were isolated. The healthy vaccine recipients, who had no prior SARS-CoV-2 infection, showed negative nucleocapsid antibodies. Method: immunoSEQ multiplex PCR; TCRdb's copy keeps in-frame clones and lacks some. Here the sample spans 65,000 or so clones, approximately 76% being singletons. These receptors have no identified antigens. The sequencing here drew on CD4+ T cells from PBMCs cultured with HCoV-NL63 spike peptides, taken before COVID-19 vaccination. Receptors were obtained from a human donor who received a COVID-19 vaccine.

The chain uses TRBV15 and TRBJ1-2, with D possibly TRBD1 on 6 matching bases. CDR1 and CDR2 from the germline V gene are LNHNV and YYDKDF (reference sequence). The CDR3 runs to 14 residues. Trimming shortened V by 0 bases and J by 8 bases, and 13 bases separated the two germline ends. CDR3 sequence (DNA): TGTGCCACCAGCAGAGATCGAGGGGGAGGGGGCTACACCTTC. Residues: CATSRDRGGGGYTF. Together with reference TRBV15 and TRBJ1-2, the CDR3 gives the full variable domain: DAMVIQNPRYQVTQFGKPVTLSCSQTLNHNVMYWYQQKSSQAPKLLFHYYDKDFNNEADTPDNFQSRRPNTSFCFLDIRSPGLGDTAMYLCATSRDRGGGGYTFGSGTRLTVV.

V is TRBV12-3 or TRBV12-4 and J is TRBJ1-3; TRBD1 agrees at 9 bases. V shed 5 bases, J shed 9 bases, and the junction held 5 bases outside the gene matches. This CDR3 spans 13 amino acids. The CDR3 spells CASSPPQGATIYF. The CDR3 bases are TGTGCCAGCAGTCCGCCACAGGGGGCCACCATATATTTT.

Here the CDR3 reads CASSPFTQNTEAFF. As DNA, the CDR3 is TGTGCCAGCTCACCTTTCACCCAGAACACTGAAGCTTTCTTT. The J gene is TRBJ1-1, the V gene TRBV18; D uncertain. Trimming took off 3 bases at V and 1 base at J, with 9 bases between the two ends. Germline V CDR1 and CDR2: KGHSH, LQKENI. This CDR3 region has 14 residues.

This rearrangement joins TRBV2 to TRBJ2-5, with 7 bases lining up with TRBD1. The CDR3 length is 13 residues. The V gene end was trimmed by 7 bases and the J gene end by 1 base; junction bases not matched to a gene: 3. CDR1 is SNHLY and CDR2 is FYNNEI in the germline V gene. The CDR3, as DNA: TGTGCCAGCAAACAGGGGTCCCAAGAGACCCAGTACTTC. It yields the protein CASKQGSQETQYF.

The chain recombines TRBV6-5 with TRBJ1-5; tentative D call: TRBD1 (5 bases). CDR1 MNHEY and CDR2 SVGAGI come from the germline V gene. V lost 2 bases to trimming and J lost 4 bases, with 12 bases between them. CDR3 length: 15 amino acids. CDR3 DNA sequence: TGTGCCAGCAGTTACGGGCAGGGACCGAATCAGCCCCAGCATTTT. Translation: CASSYGQGPNQPQHF.

The chain employs TRBV6-5 and TRBJ1-4, with D possibly TRBD1 on 5 matching bases. V was cut by 6 bases and J by 7 bases, with 12 bases left in between. Germline values: CDR1 MNHEY, CDR2 SVGAGI. CDR3 length: 13 amino acids. The CDR3 nucleotides read TGTGCCAGCAGAGGCGGGGGTGGTGAAAAACTGTTTTTT. The encoded protein is CASRGGGGEKLFF.

The V gene is TRBV6-5, the J gene TRBJ1-3; D not resolved. The V end was cut by 4 bases, the J end by 4 bases, with 14 bases between. Per the germline V gene, CDR1 is MNHEY and CDR2 is SVGAGI. There are 15 residues in the CDR3. In DNA, the CDR3 is TGTGCCAGCAGTTCCCCCCGAGGGTCAGGAAACACCATATATTTT. Amino acids: CASSSPRGSGNTIYF.

The chain couples TRBV5-1 to TRBJ1-6; D not resolved. CDR1 and CDR2 (germline): SGHRS, YFSETQ. CDR3 length: 16 amino acids. The V end lost 5 bases, the J end lost 0 bases, and 12 bases lay between the germline ends. CDR3 sequence (DNA): TGCGCCAGCAGTTCCGGCCATAGCTCCTATAATTCACCCCTCCACTTT. It translates to CASSSGHSSYNSPLHF.

This clone was picked up one time. V usage is TRBV3-1 (or the pseudogene TRBV3-2) and J usage is TRBJ2-3; 11 nucleotides match TRBD2. The CDR3 has 15 amino acids. The junction had 7 bases not matched to a gene; V was cut back by 6 bases and J by 5 bases. CDR1 and CDR2 (germline): LGHDT, YNNKEL (reference sequence). The CDR3, as DNA: TGTGCCAGCAGTTACACTAGCGGGGGTGAAGATACGCAGTATTTT. It encodes CASSYTSGGEDTQYF.

This sequence joins TRBV29-1 and TRBJ2-3; TRBD2 might be the D (5 bases). The length of the CDR3 is 16 residues. The germline V gene has CDR1 SQVTM and CDR2 ANQGSEA. V lost 6 bases and J 4 bases, leaving 23 bases between the germline ends. This CDR3 is CSVPTPNFLEADTQYF. Here the CDR3 DNA reads TGCAGCGTCCCGACCCCCAATTTTTTGGAGGCAGATACGCAGTATTTT.

This clone occurred once. This chain joins TRBV6-5 and TRBJ2-5; 8 bases match TRBD1. V lost 6 bases to trimming and J lost 5 bases; unmatched junction nucleotides: 2. The CDR3 is 12 amino acids. Germline lookup yields CDR1 MNHEY and CDR2 SVGAGI. The DNA of the CDR3 is TGTGCCAGCAGAAGACAGGGGGAGACCCAGTACTTC. Its translation: CASRRQGETQYF.

The gene calls are TRBV7-9 and TRBJ2-5; 8 bases align to TRBD1. This CDR3 spans 17 amino acids. CDR1 is SEHNR and CDR2 is FQNEAQ in the germline V gene (reference sequence). J lost 5 bases, V lost 2 bases, and 13 bases had no gene match. CDR3 sequence: CASSLQGRGQMRETQYF. The CDR3 coding sequence is TGTGCCAGCAGCTTACAAGGCAGGGGGCAGATGAGGGAGACCCAGTACTTC.

This chain uses TRBV24-1 with TRBJ1-5; possibly TRBD1 for D (5 bases). Trimming took off 7 bases at V and 2 bases at J, with 8 bases between the two ends. The germline CDR1 and CDR2 sequences are KGHDR and SFDVKD. CDR3 length: 13 residues. CDR3 DNA sequence: TGTGCCACCAGAAGGGACGGCAATCAGCCCCAGCATTTT. The encoded protein is CATRRDGNQPQHF.

The chain couples TRBV5-1 to TRBJ1-2; D remains ambiguous. V lost 4 bases to trimming and J lost 5 bases, with 18 bases between them. There are 15 residues in the CDR3. CDR1 is SGHRS, CDR2 YFSETQ, per germline. DNA of the CDR3: TGCGCCAGCAGCCCCAAGGGAGAACCCTTATATGGCTACACCTTC. Translation gives CASSPKGEPLYGYTF.

The chain couples TRBV2 to TRBJ2-2; a weak D match, TRBD2 (5 bases). The germline CDR1 and CDR2 sequences are SNHLY and FYNNEI. The CDR3 consists of 15 residues. V lost 4 bases and J 4 bases, leaving 13 bases between the germline ends. In DNA form, the CDR3 reads TGTGCCAGCAGTGTGTTCCTAGCCATCACCGGGGAGCTGTTTTTT. Its protein product is CASSVFLAITGELFF.

The chain couples TRBV7-3 to TRBJ2-3; 13 bases align to TRBD2. The CDR3 loop spans 17 amino acids. V shed 5 bases, J shed 2 bases, and the junction held 7 bases outside the gene matches. Germline V gene sequence: CDR1 SGHTA, CDR2 FQGTGA. Here the CDR3 reads CASSPSGLAGFTDTQYF. CDR3 nucleotides: TGTGCCAGCAGCCCCTCGGGACTAGCGGGGTTCACAGATACGCAGTATTTT.

The chain employs TRBV7-2 and TRBJ2-5; tentatively, D is TRBD2 (6 bases). V was cut by 5 bases and J by 2 bases, with 12 bases left in between. Per the germline V gene, CDR1 is SGHTA and CDR2 is FQGNSA. CDR3 size: 14 residues. The CDR3 nucleotides are TGTGCCAGCAGCAGGAGCGGGCTTCAAGAGACCCAGTACTTC. It yields the protein CASSRSGLQETQYF. Looking up the rest from reference TRBV7-2 and TRBJ2-5 gives the full variable domain: GAGVSQSPSNKVTEKGKDVELRCDPISGHTALYWYRQSLGQGLEFLIYFQGNSAPDKSGLPSDRFSAERTGGSVSTLTIQRTQQEDSAVYLCASSRSGLQETQYFGPGTRLLVL.